This T cell receptor (beta chain) was captured by sequencing in a study of T-cell reconstitution after alpha-beta-depleted transplantation in children. Study outcomes and limitations: At the one-year point after transplant, T-cell counts and TCRbeta diversity were found to come mostly from T cells that had been newly produced. Reportedly, alpha-beta T cells present about two months post-transplant originated from several hundred expanded clones of graft origin. TCRbeta diversity was high at day 60 in some patients (a result of surviving recipient T cells and thymic progenitors).

Unique molecular identifiers were built into the TCRbeta library. TCRdb redid the calling of the PCR reads with MiXCR, one entry per CDR3 protein. Altogether approximately 250,000 distinct CDR3 sequences are present, roughly 26% being singletons, with the ten largest covering over 2.5%. Points on this clonotype: Its matching antigen is unknown.

The germline gives CDR1 SGHRS, CDR2 YFSETQ. The CDR3 is made up of 16 amino acids. Trimming removed 2 bases from V and 9 bases from J; junction bases left unmatched: 11. The rearrangement joins TRBV5-1 to TRBJ2-5, with 12 nucleotides matching TRBD2. Specimen: PBMCs, collected before TCRalphabeta/CD19-depleted stem cell transplant. The sequence came from a girl aged 2-9 years with Fanconi anemia, due to receive a stem cell transplant. DNA for the CDR3: TGCGCCAGCAGCTTCGGACTAGCGGGAAGTCGGGAGGCCCAGTACTTC. Its protein is CASSFGLAGSREAQYF. Together with reference TRBV5-1 and TRBJ2-5, the CDR3 gives the full variable domain: KAGVTQTPRYLIKTRGQQVTLSCSPISGHRSVSWYQQTPGQGLQFLFEYFSETQRNKGNFPGRFSGRQFSNSRSEMNVSTLELGDSALYLCASSFGLAGSREAQYFGPGTRLLVL.